This TCR beta chain is drawn from a study of spatial heterogeneity in lung cancer. Looking at the study overall: As counted in raw reads, each unique TCR and UMI combination appeared more than ten times on average. Study-level results: Higher tumor mutation counts went along with higher counts of expanded intratumoral alpha and beta TCRs. Expanded TCR counts, ubiquitous and regional, correlated respectively with ubiquitous and regional nonsynonymous mutation counts.

CDR3 length: 13 residues. V was trimmed by 5 bases and J by 5 bases, leaving 12 bases between them. TCR cDNA molecules each had a unique molecular identifier. TCRdb reprocessed the 5' RACE reads via MiXCR and lists one record per CDR3 protein. The sample consists of 5,700 or so distinct CDR3 sequences, around 7.7% of them appearing once. Time point of the sample: sample taken at primary tumor resection. Sequencing covered unsorted whole RNA taken from tumor, nontumor lung or frozen PBMC. By proportion, this clonotype is medium-sized. Its antigen is currently unknown. This beta chain slipped into a library made for alpha chains as a stray read, so its size is not meaningful.

The sequence derives from a female donor with early-stage non-small cell lung cancer. The sample in question was lung tumor tissue, obtained at surgery. This sequence joins TRBV12-3 or TRBV12-4 and TRBJ1-2, with D tentatively TRBD1 (5 bases). CDR3 sequence reads: CASSPRGEYGYTF. The CDR3 nucleotides are TGTGCCAGCAGTCCCCGAGGGGAGTATGGCTACACCTTC.